This is a list of T cell receptor beta chains from one sample in a study of shared clonotypes between healthy human individuals. Using immunoSEQ multiplex PCR, the repertoire was profiled, and TCRdb retains in-frame clones only, with some absent. Of roughly 2 million clones listed, just under 95% were seen once; the top ten hold roughly 1%. Sequenced sample: naive CD8+ T cells sorted from blood. These receptors came from a man in his late teens or twenties in good health. CDR3s include the opening cysteine and the closing phenylalanine or tryptophan. D genes are given only for firm matches. A row's size may be missing; if present it is once, few, many or a size class.

j_call | v_call | clone_size | d_call | cdr3_nt | cdr3_aa
TRBJ2-1 | TRBV4-3 | NA | NA | TGCGCCAGCAGCCAAGATTTTCGTAGTAGCGGCAATGAGCAGTTCTTC | CASSQDFRSSGNEQFF
TRBJ1-1 | TRBV4-1 | NA | NA | TGCGCCAGCAGCCAAGCAACCATGAACACTGAAGCTTTCTTT | CASSQATMNTEAFF
TRBJ1-2 | TRBV27 | once | NA | TGTGCCAGCAGTCCCAGTTGGGGGGAGTCTAACTATGGCTACACCTTC | CASSPSWGESNYGYTF
TRBJ1-2 | TRBV25-1 | once | NA | TGTGCCAGCAGTGAGACAGACTATGGCTACACCTTC | CASSETDYGYTF
TRBJ2-1 | TRBV7-9 | NA | TRBD1 | TGTGCCAGCAGTCCTGGACCTGGACAGGGATATGGTGAGCAGTTCTTC | CASSPGPGQGYGEQFF
TRBJ1-3 | TRBV7-9 | NA | NA | TGTGCCAGCAGCTTAGAAATTGGTGGCGTAATTACTGGAAACACCATATATTTT | CASSLEIGGVITGNTIYF
TRBJ2-1 | TRBV2 | NA | TRBD2 | TGTGCCAGCAGTGGCACTAGCGGCTACAATGAGCAGTTCTTC | CASSGTSGYNEQFF
TRBJ2-7 | TRBV10-2 | NA | NA | TGCGCCAGCAGCGACCCGGGACTCGGGGGCGAGCAGTACTTC | CASSDPGLGGEQYF
TRBJ1-1 | TRBV5-1 | once | TRBD1 | TGCGCCAGCAGCTTGACAGGGGTAGGTTCGGGGACTGAAGCTTTCTTT | CASSLTGVGSGTEAFF
TRBJ2-3 | TRBV13 | NA | TRBD2 | TGTGCCAGCGGCCCCGAAAGCGGGGGAGGATCAGATACGCAGTATTTT | CASGPESGGGSDTQYF
TRBJ2-2 | TRBV28 | NA | NA | TGTGCCAGCAGTTTATTAGGGGGCACCGGGGAGCTGTTTTTT | CASSLLGGTGELFF
TRBJ2-3 | TRBV4-3 | NA | NA | TGCGCCAGCAGCCAAGATCTAGGGGACCATACGCAGTATTTT | CASSQDLGDHTQYF
TRBJ1-5 | TRBV7-9 | NA | NA | TGTGCCAGCAGCTTAGACGGGGGGCGCAATCAGCCCCAGCATTTT | CASSLDGGRNQPQHF
TRBJ1-5 | TRBV9 | NA | TRBD1 | TGTGCCAGCAGCGTAGGACAGGGGACCCATCAGCCCCAGCATTTT | CASSVGQGTHQPQHF
TRBJ2-7 | TRBV6-1 | NA | NA | TGTGCCAGCAGTGAAGCTTGGGGCTCCTACGAGCAGTACTTC | CASSEAWGSYEQYF
TRBJ2-1 | TRBV7-9 | NA | NA | TGTGCCAGCAGCTTTCGACGGGACCTACCATACAATGAGCAGTTCTTC | CASSFRRDLPYNEQFF
TRBJ2-6 | TRBV4-1 | NA | NA | TGCGCCAGCAGCCAAGTACAGGGCTCTGGGGCCAACGTCCTGACTTTC | CASSQVQGSGANVLTF
TRBJ2-1 | TRBV27 | NA | TRBD1 | TGTGCCAGCAGTGAAGAGGGACAGGGACCCTACAATGAGCAGTTCTTC | CASSEEGQGPYNEQFF
TRBJ2-7 | TRBV29-1 | NA | NA | TGCAGCGTTGAGGCCGGGACGGGCTACGAGCAGTACTTC | CSVEAGTGYEQYF
TRBJ2-7 | TRBV10-1 | NA | TRBD2 | TGCGCCAGCAGTGAGGCTAGCGGGGCTTCCTACGAGCAGTACTTC | CASSEASGASYEQYF
TRBJ2-5 | TRBV15 | once | NA | TGTGCCACCAGCAGAAAGGGTCGGGAGACCCAGTACTTC | CATSRKGRETQYF
TRBJ1-2 | TRBV9 | once | NA | TGTGCCAGCAGCCCAAGTAGTGGGGGCCAGGGGAACTATGGCTACACCTTC | CASSPSSGGQGNYGYTF
TRBJ2-7 | TRBV7-9 | NA | NA | TGTGCCAGCAGCTTATCTGGGTCCTACGAGCAGTACTTC | CASSLSGSYEQYF
TRBJ1-1 | TRBV7-6 | NA | NA | TGTGCCAGCAGCTTTTCAACAGGTAGAACGAACACTGAAGCTTTCTTT | CASSFSTGRTNTEAFF